This is a list of T cell receptor beta chains from one sample in a study of T cells after yellow fever vaccination. Each CDR3 protein gets one entry after TCRdb re-called the 5' RACE reads with MiXCR. The table lists about 340,000 distinct CDR3 sequences, 9.5% to 15% of them singletons. The material was CD4+ T cells sorted from PBMCs, obtained 15 days after the yellow fever booster vaccination. The source of these receptors is a young man who received the YFV17D yellow fever vaccine. The CDR3 runs from the conserved cysteine through the conserved F or W.

V gene	J gene	CDR3 protein
TRBV6-5	TRBJ2-5	CASSYSSGETQYF
TRBV5-1	TRBJ2-3	CASSLGATDTDTQYF
TRBV3-1	TRBJ2-5	CASSQVGETQYF
TRBV6-1	TRBJ2-2	CASRIGGDTGELFF
TRBV3-1	TRBJ1-5	CASSQAREGQPQHF
TRBV20-1	TRBJ1-4	CSARASGPLDEKLFF
TRBV9	TRBJ2-5	CASSLTGQRETQYF
TRBV6-6	TRBJ1-3	CASSRDTPSGNTIYF
TRBV7-2	TRBJ1-1	CASSSQGASTEAFF
TRBV12-3/TRBV12-4	TRBJ1-5	CASRSGVYSNQPQHF
TRBV18	TRBJ1-4	CASSPTVDEKLFF
TRBV6-5	TRBJ1-5	CASRPRPGTRAHQPQHF
TRBV7-2	TRBJ1-2	CASSPRQPTSGYTF
TRBV28	TRBJ2-5	CASSLGLRGETQYF